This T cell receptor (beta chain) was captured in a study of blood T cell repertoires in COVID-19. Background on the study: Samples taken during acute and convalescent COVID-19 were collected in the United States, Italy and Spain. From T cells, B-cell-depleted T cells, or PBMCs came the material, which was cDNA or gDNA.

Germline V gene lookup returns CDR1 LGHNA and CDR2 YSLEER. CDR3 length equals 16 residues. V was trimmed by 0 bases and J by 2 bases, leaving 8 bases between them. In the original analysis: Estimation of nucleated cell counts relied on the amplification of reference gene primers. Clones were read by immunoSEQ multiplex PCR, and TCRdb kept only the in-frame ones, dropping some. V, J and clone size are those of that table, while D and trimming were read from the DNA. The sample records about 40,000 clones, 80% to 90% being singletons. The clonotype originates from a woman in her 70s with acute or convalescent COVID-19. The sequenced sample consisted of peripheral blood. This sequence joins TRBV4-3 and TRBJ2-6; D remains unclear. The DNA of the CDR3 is TGCGCCAGCAGCCAAGACAGTTTTGCTGGGGCCAACGTCCTGACTTTC. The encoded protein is CASSQDSFAGANVLTF.